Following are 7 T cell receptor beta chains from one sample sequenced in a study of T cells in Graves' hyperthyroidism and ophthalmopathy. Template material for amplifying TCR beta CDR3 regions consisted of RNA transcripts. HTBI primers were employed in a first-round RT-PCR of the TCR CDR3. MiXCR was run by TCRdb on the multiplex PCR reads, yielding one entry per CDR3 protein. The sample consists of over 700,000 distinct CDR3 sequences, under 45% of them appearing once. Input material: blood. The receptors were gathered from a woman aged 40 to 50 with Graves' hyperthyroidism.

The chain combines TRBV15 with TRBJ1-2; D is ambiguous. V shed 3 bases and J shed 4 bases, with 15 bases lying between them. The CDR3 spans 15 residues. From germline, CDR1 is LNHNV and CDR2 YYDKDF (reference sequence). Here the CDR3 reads CATSSQGDVTYGYTF. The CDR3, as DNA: TGTGCCACCAGCAGCCAAGGAGACGTTACCTATGGCTACACCTTC.

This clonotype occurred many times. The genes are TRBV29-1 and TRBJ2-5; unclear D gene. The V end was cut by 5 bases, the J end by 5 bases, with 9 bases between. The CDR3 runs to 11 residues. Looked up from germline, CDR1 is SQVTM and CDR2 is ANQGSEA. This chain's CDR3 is CSVCRDETQYF. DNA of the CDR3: TGCAGCGTTTGTAGGGATGAGACCCAGTACTTC.

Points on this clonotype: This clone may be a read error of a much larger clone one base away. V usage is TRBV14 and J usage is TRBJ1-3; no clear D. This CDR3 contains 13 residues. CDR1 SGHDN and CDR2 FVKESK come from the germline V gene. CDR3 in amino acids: CASSQVSGNTTYF. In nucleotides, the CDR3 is TGTGCCAGCAGCCAGGTCTCTGGAAACACCACATATTTT.

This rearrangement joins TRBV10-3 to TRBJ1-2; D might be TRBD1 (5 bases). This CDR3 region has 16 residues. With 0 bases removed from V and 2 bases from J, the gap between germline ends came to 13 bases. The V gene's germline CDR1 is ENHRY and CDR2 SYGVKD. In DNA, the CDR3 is TGTGCCATCAGTGAGTCGGAGGGGCCCGGAAACTATGGCTACACCTTC. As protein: CAISESEGPGNYGYTF.

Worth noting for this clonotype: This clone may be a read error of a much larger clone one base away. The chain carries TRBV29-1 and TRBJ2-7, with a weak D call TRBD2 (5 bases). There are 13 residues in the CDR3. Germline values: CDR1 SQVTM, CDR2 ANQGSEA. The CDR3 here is CSARRESSYEQYF. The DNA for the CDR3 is TGCAGTGCTAGACGGGAAAGCTCCTACGAGCAGTACTTC.

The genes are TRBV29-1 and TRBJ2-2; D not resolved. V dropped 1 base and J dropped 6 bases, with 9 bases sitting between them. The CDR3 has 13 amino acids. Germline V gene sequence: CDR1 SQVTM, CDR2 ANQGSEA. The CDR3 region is CSVEGFTPGELFF. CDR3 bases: TGCAGCGTTGAAGGATTTACTCCCGGGGAGCTGTTTTTT.

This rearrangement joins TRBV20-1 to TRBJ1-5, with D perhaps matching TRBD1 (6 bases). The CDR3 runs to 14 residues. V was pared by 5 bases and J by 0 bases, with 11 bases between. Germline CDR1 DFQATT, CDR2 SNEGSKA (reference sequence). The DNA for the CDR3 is TGCAGTGCTCACGGGACAACTAGCAATCAGCCCCAGCATTTT. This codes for CSAHGTTSNQPQHF.